These T cell receptor beta chains were read from a single sample in a study of blood T cell repertoires in COVID-19. Assay: immunoSEQ multiplex PCR; the TCRdb copy retains only in-frame clones and omits some. The table lists approximately 220,000 clones, roughly 85% of them singletons. Material for sequencing was PBMCs or T cells enriched from blood (not recorded which). These receptors originate from a woman in her fifties or sixties who had been exposed to COVID-19. CDR3s leave out the opening cysteine and the closing phenylalanine or tryptophan. Where a row states a size, it is once, few, many or the class of an expanded clone; other rows omit it.

j_gene,abundance,v_gene,CDR3aa
TRBJ1-2,NA,TRBV7-2,ASSPQSQGVSGYT
TRBJ1-2,NA,TRBV6-2/TRBV6-3,ASSTPGQPYYT
TRBJ2-1,NA,TRBV7-9,ASSLDGPQF
TRBJ1-6,NA,TRBV30,AWRTRGGDSPLH
TRBJ2-5,NA,TRBV6-5,ASAKGEVWETQY
TRBJ2-3,NA,TRBV7-9,ASSARLAGGENTQY
TRBJ2-1,NA,TRBV4-3,ASSQVTSGNNEQF
TRBJ1-1,NA,TRBV5-1,ASSASGQMNTEAF
TRBJ2-7,NA,TRBV19,ASSQTGLPYEQY
TRBJ1-2,once,TRBV6-5,ASREPPRGYT
TRBJ1-4,NA,TRBV19,ASSWDRLEKLF
TRBJ1-5,NA,TRBV19,ASSAAGSAINQPQH
TRBJ2-5,NA,TRBV12-3/TRBV12-4,ASSTGGWETQY
TRBJ1-2,NA,TRBV19,ASSFDTNYGYT
TRBJ1-1,NA,TRBV5-5,ASALVENTEAF
TRBJ2-4,NA,TRBV19,ASSNTPGRQANSRHIQY
TRBJ1-5,NA,TRBV19,ASSIVAQPQH
TRBJ2-7,NA,TRBV27,ASSLRTGWSSEQY
TRBJ1-2,NA,TRBV7-8,ASSPRAGMGYGYT
TRBJ2-1,NA,TRBV11-2,ASSPGTSGVDEQF
TRBJ2-1,NA,TRBV7-8,ASSFGQGKGNEQF
TRBJ1-5,NA,TRBV27,ASSLRGENQPQH
TRBJ2-1,NA,TRBV10-3,AIRAGAGYNEQF
TRBJ2-7,NA,TRBV28,ASSQDRAEQY
TRBJ2-1,NA,TRBV2,ASIGGGGRYNEQF
TRBJ2-2,once,TRBV6-5,ASRRQSNTGELF
TRBJ2-6,NA,TRBV7-9,ASSLEGLAAGANVLT